This T cell receptor (beta chain) emerged from a study of T cell changes during pregnancy in multiple sclerosis. Data came from immunoSEQ multiplex PCR; TCRdb stores just in-frame clones and leaves some out. Of around 34,000 clones in the sample, around 90% are singletons; the top ten hold just over 4.5%. Trimming at V came to 6 bases and at J to 0 bases, leaving 1 base not matched to a gene. This CDR3 is built from 14 residues. Germline assignment: CDR1 SNHLY and CDR2 FYNNEI. The receptor's source is a female donor with multiple sclerosis, enrolled in a pregnancy study. The source was CD8+ T cells from peripheral blood mononuclear cells, collected after pregnancy. V is TRBV2 and J is TRBJ2-3; 9 bases align to TRBD2. The CDR3 loop is CASRSGGSTDTQYF. DNA for the CDR3: TGTGCCAGCAGGAGCGGGGGGAGCACAGATACGCAGTATTTT.